Sequencing of this TCR beta chain was carried out in a study of Graves' ophthalmopathy and Graves' hyperthyroidism. Findings and caveats of the study: The 13-signature model separated ophthalmopathy from stable hyperthyroidism at 85% to 90% sensitivity and nearly 83% specificity.

Beta-chain TCR CDR3 regions were amplified from RNA transcripts. RT-PCR was first run with HTBI primers, then multiplex PCR in a second round. TCRdb analysed the multiplex PCR reads with MiXCR anew, one entry per CDR3 protein. Here the sample spans about 1.1 million distinct CDR3 sequences, about 36% being singletons. The hyperthyroidism patients had a new diagnosis of under 2 months' duration and were aged 18 to 65. This CDR3 is built from 13 residues. Germline V lookup: CDR1 SNHLY, CDR2 FYNNEI. V was trimmed by 11 bases and J by 3 bases, leaving 16 bases between them. As regards this clonotype: Its specificity is not known.

The receptor was isolated from an adult man with Graves' hyperthyroidism. This chain uses TRBV2 with TRBJ2-5; D might be TRBD1 or TRBD2, each matching 5 bases. Sequencing was performed on peripheral blood or thyroid tissue (not recorded which). In DNA form, the CDR3 reads TGTGCCGACTCCGGGACGGGTGAAGAGACCCAGTACTTC. Its translation is CADSGTGEETQYF.